What follows describes a single T cell receptor (beta chain). Antigen specificity is unknown. TCRdb keeps only in-frame clones here, not all; method: immunoSEQ multiplex PCR. The sample has some 69,000 clones, approximately 80% seen once; the top ten hold about 2.1%. CDR3 length: 13 amino acids. CDR1 and CDR2 from the germline V gene are SNHLY and FYNNEI. V lost 7 bases to trimming and J lost 4 bases; unmatched junction nucleotides: 6. This entry belongs to a study of OX40 agonist ivuxolimab in advanced cancers. Study-wide context: Prior therapy, whether anti-PD-1, anti-PD-L1 or anti-CTLA-4, was allowed, and about 39% had some. The study reported partial responses in three patients: one hepatocellular carcinoma, two cutaneous melanoma.

Whole-study findings and limits: Among the nonresponders, some also had low normalized T-cell clonal expansion.

Drawing of blood for sampling happened at baseline, at cycle 4 day 1, and at cycle 7 day 1. The sequence was obtained from an adult with an advanced solid tumor such as melanoma, head and neck, liver or kidney cancer. The chain uses TRBV2 and TRBJ2-5, with 7 bases fitting TRBD2. The sequenced sample was CD4+ or CD8+ T cells sorted from blood, obtained in a trial of the OX40 agonist ivuxolimab. Here the CDR3 reads CASMRRERETQYF. The CDR3 bases are TGTGCCAGCATGAGGCGGGAGAGAGAGACCCAGTACTTC.